Listed here is a single TCR beta chain. The sequenced fragment ends 3 residues before the CDR3 boundary, so the rest is inferred from the germline J gene. The data originate from a study of Tregs in tolerant kidney transplant recipients. TCRdb keeps only in-frame clones here, not all; method: immunoSEQ multiplex PCR. The table for this sample gives 31,000 or so clones. V lost 1 base and J 1 base, leaving 13 bases between the germline ends. The CDR3 contains 16 residues. CDR1 is KGHSH, CDR2 LQKENI, per germline. The TCR sequence derives from a human donor who received a combined kidney and bone marrow transplant. The V gene is TRBV18, the J gene TRBJ2-5, with D possibly being TRBD2 (6 bases). The specimen comprised CD8+ T cells from blood, sampled before the transplant. The part of the CDR3 DNA that was read is TGTGCCAGCTCACCACAAGCGGGCGGACCCCAAGAGACC. Translation gives CASSPQAGGPQET. The CDR3, in full, reads CASSPQAGGPQETQYF.